Each of the 13 T cell receptor beta chains below was sequenced from the same sample in a study of control samples from healthy donors and cancer patients. TCRdb keeps only in-frame clones here, not all; method: immunoSEQ multiplex PCR. This table holds more than 95,000 clones, over 75% found once. The sample comprised blood. Receptors originate from a man aged 18 to 35 in good health.

The rearrangement joins TRBV19 to TRBJ2-7; TRBD1 matches at 9 bases. Germline CDR1 reads LNHDA; CDR2 reads SQIVND (reference sequence). This CDR3 is built from 14 residues. V was clipped by 9 bases and J by 2 bases; unmatched bases: 8. The CDR3 reads CASSRDRVTYEQYF. Here the CDR3 DNA reads TGTGCCAGCTCTCGGGACAGGGTGACCTACGAGCAGTACTTC.

The chain is built from TRBV24-1 and TRBJ1-1; 7 positions match TRBD1. The CDR3 is 14 residues long. The trim removed 12 bases at V and 5 bases at J, leaving 14 bases unmatched. Germline CDR1 is KGHDR and CDR2 is SFDVKD. CDR3 loop: CALGGRQGRTEAFF. The CDR3 DNA is TGTGCCCTGGGGGGTCGACAGGGACGAACTGAAGCTTTCTTT.

The rearrangement uses TRBV28 and TRBJ2-7; D remains unclear. The CDR3 covers 12 residues. Between the trimmed V and J ends, which lost 7 bases and 7 bases, there was a span of 14 bases. Germline V gives CDR1 MDHEN, CDR2 SYDVKM. The CDR3 bases are TGTGCCAGCAATCCCGGAGTAGCAGAGCAGTACTTC. Translation: CASNPGVAEQYF.

J is TRBJ2-7 and V is TRBV12-5; 8 positions match TRBD2. Trimming cost V 7 bases and J 4 bases; bases outside gene matches: 9. Germline assignment: CDR1 LGHNT and CDR2 FRNRAP. This CDR3 has 14 residues. The CDR3 spells CASVRAGVGYEQYF. The CDR3, as DNA: TGTGCTAGTGTCCGAGCGGGGGTGGGATACGAGCAGTACTTC.

This chain uses TRBV28 with TRBJ1-2; D unresolved. This CDR3 spans 15 amino acids. V lost 6 bases and J lost 1, with 15 bases in between. Germline V CDR1 and CDR2: MDHEN, SYDVKM. The CDR3 region has the DNA TGTGCCAGCAGAGTAGACCGCATACTTAACTATGGCTACACCTTC. Encoded protein: CASRVDRILNYGYTF.

The chain uses TRBV2 and TRBJ1-1; D is perhaps TRBD1 (5 bases). Trimming took 6 bases from V and 5 from J, leaving 10 bases between them. The CDR3 loop spans 12 amino acids. From germline, CDR1 is SNHLY and CDR2 FYNNEI. The CDR3 region has the DNA TGTGCCAGCAGCCTGGACACTACTGAAGCTTTCTTT. It codes for CASSLDTTEAFF.

This chain links TRBV6-5 with TRBJ2-2; the D gene is possibly TRBD1 (6 bases). The CDR3 contains 16 residues. Germline values: CDR1 MNHEY, CDR2 SVGAGI. The ends were cut back, 2 bases at V and 4 bases at J, with 14 bases in the middle. The chain's CDR3 is CASSYGQGRTTGELFF. The CDR3 DNA reads as TGTGCCAGCAGTTACGGCCAGGGGCGAACCACCGGGGAGCTGTTTTTT.

This clone appeared a single time. In DNA form, the CDR3 reads TGCGCCAGCCGGGGGGTGGATAGAGAAAAACTGTTTTTT. Translating it yields CASRGVDREKLFF. The chain has TRBV10-2 and TRBJ1-4, with D possibly TRBD1 on 5 matching bases. In germline, CDR1 is WSHSY, CDR2 SAAADI. V gave up 8 bases and J gave up 8 bases, with 15 bases separating them. This CDR3 spans 13 amino acids.

This sequence joins TRBV2 and TRBJ2-3, with 9 nucleotides matching TRBD2. The V and J ends lost 6 bases and 7 bases, in that order; junction bases with no gene match: 11. The V gene's germline CDR1 is SNHLY and CDR2 FYNNEI. The CDR3 sequence is 15 residues long. For the CDR3, the DNA is TGTGCCAGCAGCGGACTGCGGGAGGGCCGAAATACGCAGTATTTT. Translated: CASSGLREGRNTQYF.

The chain is built from TRBV7-3 and TRBJ2-3; D might be TRBD1 (6 bases). The CDR3 loop spans 11 amino acids. CDR1 is SGHTA and CDR2 is FQGTGA in the germline V gene. Trimming shortened V by 10 bases and J by 4 bases, and 9 bases separated the two germline ends. The CDR3 sequence is CATGTSDTQYF. In DNA, the CDR3 is TGTGCCACCGGGACATCAGATACGCAGTATTTT.

The chain has TRBV24-1 and TRBJ1-1; 7 bases align to TRBD1. The CDR3 length is 14 residues. Unmatched junction bases numbered 4, after V lost 2 bases and J lost 5 bases. CDR1 is KGHDR and CDR2 is SFDVKD in the germline V gene. The CDR3 protein is CATSDSNRGTEAFF. The CDR3 DNA follows: TGTGCCACCAGTGATTCAAACAGGGGAACTGAAGCTTTCTTT.

The V gene is TRBV9, the J gene TRBJ2-5, with 13 bases aligning to TRBD2. The V and J ends lost 2 bases and 1 base, in that order; junction bases with no gene match: 5. The CDR3 contains 17 residues. Germline CDR1 is SGDLS and CDR2 is YYNGEE. CDR3 sequence (DNA): TGTGCCAGCAGCGTTTCGGGGACTAGCGGGATCCAAGAGACCCAGTACTTC. It yields the protein CASSVSGTSGIQETQYF.

The chain couples TRBV29-1 to TRBJ2-4, with TRBD1 matching over 8 bases. V trimming: 5 bases; J trimming: 3 bases; junction bases outside the gene matches: 9. This CDR3 has 15 amino acids. Germline V gives CDR1 SQVTM, CDR2 ANQGSEA. The DNA of the CDR3 is TGCAGCGTTACGGACAGGGCGAGATACAAAAACATTCAGTACTTC. It specifies CSVTDRARYKNIQYF.